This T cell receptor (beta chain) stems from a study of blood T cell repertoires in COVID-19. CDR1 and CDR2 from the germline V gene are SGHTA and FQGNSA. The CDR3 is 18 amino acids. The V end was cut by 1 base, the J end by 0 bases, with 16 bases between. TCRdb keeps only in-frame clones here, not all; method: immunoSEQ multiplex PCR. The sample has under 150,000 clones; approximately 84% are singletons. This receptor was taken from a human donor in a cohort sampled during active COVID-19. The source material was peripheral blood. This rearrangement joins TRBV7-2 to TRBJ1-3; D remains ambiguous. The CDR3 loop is CASSLDQAGLFSGNTIYF. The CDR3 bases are TGTGCCAGCAGCTTAGATCAGGCAGGACTTTTCTCTGGAAACACCATATATTTT.